These 17 T cell receptor beta chains came from one sample sequenced in a study of blood T cells in healthy people across ages. Together with a sample-barcoded 5' primer, a J-beta primer mix was included in a second PCR lasting roughly 6 to 12 cycles. TCRdb re-derived calls from the 5' RACE reads in MiXCR, one entry per CDR3 protein. The table lists about 1.4 million distinct CDR3 sequences, 45% to 70% of them singletons. The sequenced sample was blood. Receptors originate from a man aged 18 to 29 in good health.

The CDR3 is CASGLLNMDTQYF. The CDR3 DNA is TGTGCCAGCGGACTACTTAATATGGATACGCAGTATTTT. The rearrangement links TRBV7-8 to TRBJ2-3, with D possibly being TRBD2 (6 bases). Germline V gene sequence: CDR1 SGHVS, CDR2 FQNEAQ. The V and J ends lost 8 bases and 6 bases respectively, with 15 bases between them. CDR3 length equals 13 residues.

This clonotype was seen a single time. The chain uses TRBV27 and TRBJ2-3, with 9 bases lining up with TRBD1. V lost 8 bases and J lost 7; bases outside the gene matches: 7. Germline V gene sequence: CDR1 MNHEY, CDR2 SMNVEV (reference sequence). The CDR3 runs to 13 residues. CDR3 protein: CASGPGQGNTQYF. CDR3 nucleotides: TGTGCCAGCGGACCGGGACAGGGTAATACGCAGTATTTT.

The V and J genes are TRBV11-2 and TRBJ2-3; a possible D gene is TRBD2 (5 bases). CDR3 length equals 17 residues. CDR1 SGHAT and CDR2 FQNNGV come from the germline V gene. V was clipped by 1 base and J by 6 bases, with 20 bases between them. In DNA form, the CDR3 reads TGTGCCAGCAGCTTAGGACGTCTAGCAAGGGTTACGGATACGCAGTATTTT. This codes for CASSLGRLARVTDTQYF.

The J gene is TRBJ2-5, the V gene TRBV11-2, with 9 bases matching TRBD1. In germline, CDR1 is SGHAT, CDR2 FQNNGV. This CDR3 has 14 amino acids. The V gene end was trimmed by 5 bases and the J gene end by 3 bases; junction bases not matched to a gene: 4. DNA of the CDR3: TGTGCCAGCAGCCAACGGGACAGGGAAGAGACCCAGTACTTC. Amino acids: CASSQRDREETQYF. The entire variable domain, with the rest obtained from reference TRBV11-2 and TRBJ2-5, is as follows: EAGVAQSPRYKIIEKRQSVAFWCNPISGHATLYWYQQILGQGPKLLIQFQNNGVVDDSQLPKDRFSAERLKGVDSTLKIQPAKLEDSAVYLCASSQRDREETQYFGPGTRLLVL.

This rearrangement joins TRBV14 to TRBJ1-2; maybe TRBD1 (5 bases). The CDR3 consists of 15 residues. In germline, CDR1 is SGHDN, CDR2 FVKESK. Trimming stripped 0 bases from V and 6 bases from J, with 14 bases between. CDR3 coding DNA: TGTGCCAGCAGCCAAGATCTCCAGCCAGGGAATGGCTACACCTTC. Protein sequence: CASSQDLQPGNGYTF.

The V call is TRBV20-1, the J call TRBJ2-1; 10 bases line up with TRBD2. The CDR3 covers 16 residues. The J segment lost 7 bases and the V segment lost 3 bases, leaving 12 bases of the junction unmatched. The V gene's germline CDR1 is DFQATT and CDR2 SNEGSKA (reference sequence). CDR3 in DNA: TGCAGTGCTAGTTCAGCGGGAGGGCCGGAATTAAATGAGCAGTTCTTC. Residues: CSASSAGGPELNEQFF.

The V call is TRBV5-1, the J call TRBJ2-2; the D is unclear. Germline-derived CDR1 and CDR2 are SGHRS and YFSETQ. The CDR3 is made up of 14 amino acids. The germline V and J ends were trimmed by 0 bases and 4 bases, with 7 bases remaining between them. CDR3 amino acids: CASSLGRFTGELFF. In nucleotides, the CDR3 is TGCGCCAGCAGCTTGGGAAGGTTCACCGGGGAGCTGTTTTTT.

The V gene is TRBV6-1, the J gene TRBJ2-7, with a weak D call TRBD2 (5 bases). Germline CDR1 reads MNHNS; CDR2 reads SASEGT. The CDR3 contains 15 residues. Trimming shortened V by 4 bases and J by 3 bases, and 16 bases separated the two germline ends. CDR3 sequence: CASSVQRTLFYEQYF. The CDR3 region has the DNA TGTGCCAGCAGTGTCCAGCGGACCCTCTTCTACGAGCAGTACTTC.

This sequence joins TRBV10-3 and TRBJ2-5; no clear D. CDR3 length: 13 amino acids. Germline-derived CDR1 and CDR2 are ENHRY and SYGVKD. Trimming took off 0 bases at V and 3 bases at J, with 5 bases between the two ends. The CDR3 sequence is CAISESGKETQYF. The DNA for the CDR3 is TGTGCCATCAGTGAGTCAGGGAAAGAGACCCAGTACTTC.

The V call is TRBV12-3 or TRBV12-4, the J call TRBJ2-5; D may correspond to TRBD1 or TRBD2 (6 bases each). The end of the DNA fits TRBJ2-4 better, so the J call may be wrong. The CDR3 is 15 residues long. CDR3 protein: CASTRGPGTQNIQYF. Here the CDR3 DNA reads TGTGCCAGCACCCGGGGGCCAGGGACCCAAAACATTCAGTACTTC.

The chain carries TRBV20-1 and TRBJ2-1, with TRBD2 matching over 10 bases. Losses at the gene ends were 3 bases for V and 6 bases for J; bases not matched to a gene: 2. This CDR3 has 13 amino acids. CDR1 DFQATT and CDR2 SNEGSKA come from the germline V gene (reference sequence). In nucleotides, the CDR3 is TGCAGTGCTAGTAGCGGGAGGCCCAATGAGCAGTTCTTC. Translated, it gives CSASSGRPNEQFF.

This rearrangement joins TRBV20-1 to TRBJ2-7; D is possibly TRBD2 (5 bases). Trimming shortened V by 5 bases and J by 4 bases, and 9 bases separated the two germline ends. Germline V gene lookup returns CDR1 DFQATT and CDR2 SNEGSKA (reference sequence). The CDR3 has 11 amino acids. CDR3 nucleotide sequence: TGCAGTGCTTTCCGAGGGTACGAGCAGTACTTC. Its translation is CSAFRGYEQYF.

The chain joins TRBV6-1 to TRBJ1-5; a weak D match, TRBD1 (5 bases). Germline values: CDR1 MNHNS, CDR2 SASEGT. V shed 7 bases and J shed 2 bases, with 12 bases lying between them. This CDR3 comprises 14 residues. The CDR3 here is CASNPRARNQPQHF. CDR3 nucleotide sequence: TGTGCCAGCAATCCCAGGGCCCGCAATCAGCCCCAGCATTTT.

DNA of the CDR3: TGCAGTTCCGACGGTGTGAAGGGGTTGGGCAATGAGCAGTTCTTC. Translated: CSSDGVKGLGNEQFF. V gene TRBV20-1 combines with J gene TRBJ2-1; TRBD1 might be the D (5 bases). From germline, CDR1 is DFQATT and CDR2 SNEGSKA (reference sequence). Trimming pared 8 bases from V and 6 bases from J, leaving 23 bases between. The length of the CDR3 is 15 residues.

This clonotype was detected once. CDR3 protein: CASRQPERGAFNNEQFF. The CDR3 region has the DNA TGTGCCAGCAGACAACCCGAGCGGGGGGCTTTCAACAATGAGCAGTTCTTC. The chain employs TRBV21-1 and TRBJ2-1; the table calls TRBD2, which could not be checked here. TRBV21-1 is termed a pseudogene. CDR3 size: 17 residues.

This chain connects TRBV28 to TRBJ2-3; D is undetermined. The CDR3 is made up of 14 amino acids. V was cut by 6 bases and J by 3 bases, with 13 bases left in between. Germline V CDR1 and CDR2: MDHEN, SYDVKM. CDR3 DNA sequence: TGTGCCAGCAGCTCGACCCGATGGACAGATACGCAGTATTTT. Residues: CASSSTRWTDTQYF.

V usage is TRBV4-1 and J usage is TRBJ1-3, with D perhaps matching TRBD1 (5 bases). V lost 4 bases and J lost 8, with 24 bases in between. CDR1 is MGHRA, CDR2 YSYEKL, per germline. The CDR3 extends over 17 amino acids. CDR3 nucleotides: TGCGCCAGCAGCCCACAGGCGCCATCGGGCTATGGCTACACCATATATTTT. It yields the protein CASSPQAPSGYGYTIYF.